The 19 T cell receptor beta chains below come from one sample, sequenced in a study of CD8 T cells in ankylosing spondylitis. TCRdb processed the 5' RACE reads anew with MiXCR; each CDR3 protein has one entry. This sample has 250,000 or so distinct CDR3 sequences, with over 9.5% found just once. The sample was blood, either unsorted or a sorted T cell fraction (not recorded which). These receptors were taken from a male donor with ankylosing spondylitis or in good health (not recorded which).

The table lists this clonotype with many counts. This chain uses TRBV4-1 with TRBJ2-7; no firm D call. CDR1 is MGHRA and CDR2 is YSYEKL in the germline V gene. The CDR3 runs to 14 residues. The germline V and J ends were trimmed by 1 base and 2 bases, with 9 bases remaining between them. CDR3 sequence reads: CASSQGTATYEQYF. The DNA of the CDR3 is TGCGCCAGCAGCCAAGGGACGGCGACCTACGAGCAGTACTTC.

V is TRBV10-3 and J is TRBJ1-1; 9 bases are shared with TRBD1. The V and J ends lost 9 bases and 2 bases, in that order; junction bases with no gene match: 4. The germline gives CDR1 ENHRY, CDR2 SYGVKD. This CDR3 spans 13 amino acids. CDR3 region: CAIGTGSNTEAFF. The DNA for the CDR3 is TGTGCCATAGGGACAGGGAGTAACACTGAAGCTTTCTTT.

This clonotype was picked up a small number of times. The chain combines TRBV7-6 with TRBJ2-1; 7 bases match TRBD2. V dropped 6 bases and J dropped 7; count of bases not matched to a gene: 9. This CDR3 region has 14 residues. Germline V gives CDR1 SGHVS, CDR2 FNYEAQ. CDR3 in amino acids: CASSSRGSGNEQFF. In nucleotides, the CDR3 is TGTGCCAGCAGTAGCCGCGGGAGTGGGAATGAGCAGTTCTTC.

The sample holds many counts of this clonotype. J is TRBJ2-1 and V is TRBV18, with TRBD1 matching 9 bases. This CDR3 comprises 13 residues. The trim removed 3 bases at V and 7 bases at J, leaving 1 base unmatched. Germline lookup yields CDR1 KGHSH and CDR2 LQKENI. The CDR3 sequence is CASSPGTGNEQFF. CDR3 sequence (DNA): TGTGCCAGCTCACCCGGGACAGGGAATGAGCAGTTCTTC.

This clonotype was detected ten times or more. V and J are TRBV24-1 and TRBJ2-7; 7 bases are shared with TRBD1. With V trimmed by 8 bases and J by 2 bases, 8 bases remained unmatched. From germline, CDR1 is KGHDR and CDR2 SFDVKD. CDR3 length equals 14 residues. CDR3 DNA: TGTGCCACCATAGGGGGACAGAGTACCTACGAGCAGTACTTC. This sequence encodes CATIGGQSTYEQYF.

This clonotype was detected ten times or more. V and J are TRBV12-3 or TRBV12-4 and TRBJ2-7; D is possibly TRBD1 (5 bases). There are 12 residues in the CDR3. Trimming shortened V by 3 bases and J by 4 bases, and 7 bases separated the two germline ends. The CDR3 protein is CASSFPGYEQYF. The CDR3 DNA is TGTGCCAGCAGTTTCCCAGGGTACGAGCAGTACTTC.

At least ten counts were recorded for this clonotype. V is TRBV14 and J is TRBJ2-3, with TRBD2 matching over 13 bases. The CDR3 runs 16 residues. V lost 4 bases to trimming and J lost 5 bases; unmatched junction nucleotides: 6. Per germline, CDR1 SGHDN and CDR2 FVKESK. CDR3 nucleotides: TGTGCCAGCAGCCTGTTTCGACTAGCGGGAGGAGATACGCAGTATTTT. This encodes CASSLFRLAGGDTQYF.

This clonotype was seen ten or more times. This chain links TRBV12-3 or TRBV12-4 with TRBJ2-1; D ambiguous. The CDR3 has 12 residues. The V end was cut by 3 bases, the J end by 9 bases, with 9 bases between. The CDR3 bases are TGTGCCAGCAGTTTCGGCTCTGGTGAGCAGTTCTTC. Translating gives CASSFGSGEQFF.

A note on this clonotype: A single base separates this from a much larger clone, so it may be a read error. The gene calls are TRBV12-3 or TRBV12-4 and TRBJ2-3; D uncertain. The CDR3 extends over 14 amino acids. Written as DNA, the CDR3 is TGTGCCAGCAGTTTAGGCAGTACATCAGATATGCAGTATTTT. Translating it yields CASSLGSTSDMQYF.

Ten or more counts support this clonotype. The V and J genes are TRBV5-1 and TRBJ1-1; no reliable D call. The CDR3 covers 15 residues. The ends were cut back, 3 bases at V and 2 bases at J, with 14 bases in the middle. Germline V lookup: CDR1 SGHRS, CDR2 YFSETQ. CDR3: CASSSSPDTNTEAFF. The DNA of the CDR3 is TGCGCCAGCAGCTCCTCCCCAGACACAAACACTGAAGCTTTCTTT.

V usage is TRBV7-2 and J usage is TRBJ2-7; a possible D gene is TRBD2 (5 bases). The germline V gene has CDR1 SGHTA and CDR2 FQGNSA. This CDR3 is built from 14 residues. Trimming removed 0 bases from V and 2 bases from J, with 8 bases in between. The CDR3 DNA reads TGTGCCAGCAGCTTAGCGGAGGCGGCCTACGAGCAGTACTTC. It encodes CASSLAEAAYEQYF.

This clonotype was observed many times. This sequence joins TRBV24-1 and TRBJ2-3, with TRBD1 identical over 10 bases. Germline trimming cut 4 bases from V and 0 bases from J; bases unmatched to any gene: 6. CDR1 KGHDR and CDR2 SFDVKD come from the germline V gene. The CDR3 sequence is 17 residues long. The CDR3 spells CATSDTTGGRSTDTQYF. CDR3 bases: TGTGCCACCAGTGACACGACAGGGGGCCGAAGCACAGATACGCAGTATTTT.

This clonotype was observed many times. The chain has TRBV6-1 and TRBJ2-1; 9 bases align to TRBD1. V was pared by 5 bases and J by 5 bases, with 7 bases of the junction left unmatched. This CDR3 contains 15 residues. Germline V gene sequence: CDR1 MNHNS, CDR2 SASEGT. CDR3 region: CASSPGTGFHNEQFF. For the CDR3, the DNA is TGTGCCAGCAGTCCCGGGACAGGGTTTCACAATGAGCAGTTCTTC.

CDR3 loop: CASSHDSSYGYTF. DNA of the CDR3: TGTGCCAGCAGCCACGACAGTAGCTATGGCTACACCTTC. The chain uses TRBV3-1 and TRBJ1-2; a possible D gene is TRBD1 (5 bases). V gave up 3 bases and J gave up 4 bases, with 9 bases separating them. Germline V lookup: CDR1 LGHDT, CDR2 YNNKEL (reference sequence). This CDR3 contains 13 residues.

At least ten counts were recorded for this clonotype. The chain combines TRBV3-1 with TRBJ1-1, with D possibly being TRBD1 (5 bases). The CDR3 runs 15 residues. Germline V lookup: CDR1 LGHDT, CDR2 YNNKEL (reference sequence). Deletions cut 6 bases from V and 4 bases from J, with 18 bases between. The CDR3 region has the DNA TGTGCCAGCAGTTTTCCAGGGCTTAGGATCACTGAAGCTTTCTTT. Translated, it gives CASSFPGLRITEAFF.

This clonotype was observed at least ten times. The J gene is TRBJ2-7, the V gene TRBV4-2; D may correspond to TRBD1 or TRBD2 (5 bases each). The CDR3 is made up of 15 amino acids. The germline V gene encodes CDR1 LGHNA and CDR2 YNFKEQ. The V end was cut by 1 base, the J end by 1 base, with 11 bases between. CDR3 in DNA: TGTGCCAGCAGCCAAGGGGACCGTCTGTCCTACGAGCAGTACTTC. Protein product: CASSQGDRLSYEQYF.

This clonotype occurred many times. This chain links TRBV6-5 with TRBJ2-1; D perhaps matches TRBD1 (5 bases). Trimming left V 0 bases short and J 5 bases short, with 14 bases between. The CDR3 has 16 amino acids. From germline, CDR1 is MNHEY and CDR2 SVGAGI. The CDR3 loop reads CASSYSKGAVHNEQFF. The CDR3 DNA reads TGTGCCAGCAGTTACTCGAAAGGGGCGGTCCACAATGAGCAGTTCTTC.

At least ten counts were recorded for this clonotype. The V gene is TRBV15, the J gene TRBJ2-1, with D unclear. The CDR3 contains 17 residues. V lost 3 bases and J lost 5, with 20 bases in between. Germline loops: CDR1 LNHNV, CDR2 YYDKDF (reference sequence). The CDR3 nucleotides read TGTGCCACCAGCAGGGACCTAGACACACTTAGGGACAATGAGCAGTTCTTC. Translated: CATSRDLDTLRDNEQFF.

This clonotype was recorded many times. The V gene is TRBV20-1, the J gene TRBJ1-1, with D perhaps TRBD1 (5 bases). Germline V gene sequence: CDR1 DFQATT, CDR2 SNEGSKA (reference sequence). This CDR3 has 14 residues. Deletions cut 7 bases from V and 1 base from J, with 16 bases between. The chain's CDR3 is CSGLKGSANTEAFF. The CDR3 DNA follows: TGCAGTGGTCTAAAGGGGAGTGCGAACACTGAAGCTTTCTTT.